Sequencing of this T cell receptor beta chain was carried out in a study of cytomegalovirus exposure and HLA in healthy donors. Broader study findings: About 180 TCR beta chains were listed as cytomegalovirus-associated. A likely sequencing artifact accounted for one observed cluster of highly shared sequence variants. Trimming of TCR beta V- and J-genes showed a link, identified in a later analysis, to a missense DCLRE1C variant.

Note on this clone: Its antigen is currently unknown.

PCR was performed using 60 Vbeta and 13 Jbeta primers. Profiling relied on immunoSEQ multiplex PCR, and the TCRdb table lists in-frame clones only, not all of them. Here the sample spans about 89,000 clones, around four fifths being singletons. Germline values: CDR1 SGHTA, CDR2 FQGTGA. This CDR3 comprises 14 residues. Trimming removed 5 bases from V and 4 bases from J, with 12 bases in between. As for the donors, each was a healthy bone marrow donor. This receptor was taken from a man aged 25 to 40 in good health and CMV-seropositive. The specimen was PBMCs. This chain uses TRBV7-3 with TRBJ2-1; a possible D gene is TRBD1 (6 bases). CDR3: CASSPQGRYNEQFF. DNA of the CDR3: TGTGCCAGCAGCCCACAGGGACGGTACAATGAGCAGTTCTTC. Full variable domain (rest looked up from reference TRBV7-3 and TRBJ2-1): GAGVSQTPSNKVTEKGKYVELRCDPISGHTALYWYRQSLGQGPEFLIYFQGTGAADDSGLPNDRFFAVRPEGSVSTLKIQRTERGDSAVYLCASSPQGRYNEQFFGPGTRLTVL.